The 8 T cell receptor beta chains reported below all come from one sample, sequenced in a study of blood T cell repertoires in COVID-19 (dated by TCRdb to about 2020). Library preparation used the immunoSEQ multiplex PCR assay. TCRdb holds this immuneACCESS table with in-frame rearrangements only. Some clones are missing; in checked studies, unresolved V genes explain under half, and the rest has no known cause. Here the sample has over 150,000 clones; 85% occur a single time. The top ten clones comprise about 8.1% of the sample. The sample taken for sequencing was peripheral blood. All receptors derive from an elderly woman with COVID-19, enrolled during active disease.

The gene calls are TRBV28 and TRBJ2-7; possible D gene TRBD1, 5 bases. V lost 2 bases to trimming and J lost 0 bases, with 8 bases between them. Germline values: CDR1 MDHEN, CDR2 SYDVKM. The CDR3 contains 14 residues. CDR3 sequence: CASSLARASYEQYF. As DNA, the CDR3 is TGTGCCAGCAGTTTAGCCAGGGCCTCCTACGAGCAGTACTTC.

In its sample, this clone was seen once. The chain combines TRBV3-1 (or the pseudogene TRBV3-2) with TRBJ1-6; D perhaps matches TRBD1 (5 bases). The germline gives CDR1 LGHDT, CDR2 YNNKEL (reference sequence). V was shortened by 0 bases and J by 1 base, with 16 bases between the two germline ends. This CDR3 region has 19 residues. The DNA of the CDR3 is TGTGCCAGCAGCCAAGAAGCGGCCCGGGGGTTGTCCTATAATTCACCCCTCCACTTT. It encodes CASSQEAARGLSYNSPLHF.

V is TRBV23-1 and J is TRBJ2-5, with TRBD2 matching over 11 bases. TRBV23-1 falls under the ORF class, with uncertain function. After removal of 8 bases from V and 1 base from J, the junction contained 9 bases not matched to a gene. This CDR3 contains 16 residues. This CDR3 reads CASPREGLAVQETQYF. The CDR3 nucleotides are TGCGCCAGCCCCCGAGAGGGACTAGCGGTCCAAGAGACCCAGTACTTC.

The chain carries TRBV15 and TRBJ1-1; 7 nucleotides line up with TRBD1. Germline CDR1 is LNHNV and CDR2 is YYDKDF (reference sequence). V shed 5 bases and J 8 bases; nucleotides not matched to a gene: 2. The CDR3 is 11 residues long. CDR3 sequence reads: CATSGQEEAFF. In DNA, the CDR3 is TGTGCCACCAGCGGACAGGAAGAAGCTTTCTTT.

The chain's CDR3 is CASSNPGGSGNTIYF. Here the CDR3 DNA reads TGTGCCAGCAGCAACCCTGGAGGATCTGGAAACACCATATATTTT. This rearrangement joins TRBV5-4 to TRBJ1-3; D ambiguous. The CDR3 contains 15 residues. Germline loops: CDR1 SGHNT, CDR2 YYREEE (reference sequence). The germline V and J ends were trimmed by 4 bases and 1 base, with 12 bases remaining between them.

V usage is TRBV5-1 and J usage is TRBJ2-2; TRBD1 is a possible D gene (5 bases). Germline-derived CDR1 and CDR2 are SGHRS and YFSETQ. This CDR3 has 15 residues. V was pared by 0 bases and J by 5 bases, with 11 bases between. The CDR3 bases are TGCGCCAGCAGCTTGGCCAGGGCAGGGACCGGGGAGCTGTTTTTT. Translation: CASSLARAGTGELFF.

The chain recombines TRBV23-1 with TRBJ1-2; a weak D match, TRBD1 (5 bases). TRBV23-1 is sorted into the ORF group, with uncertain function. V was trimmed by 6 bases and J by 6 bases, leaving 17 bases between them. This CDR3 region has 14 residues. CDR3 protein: CASRPNPGRDGYTF. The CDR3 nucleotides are TGCGCCAGCAGACCGAATCCGGGCAGGGATGGCTACACCTTC.

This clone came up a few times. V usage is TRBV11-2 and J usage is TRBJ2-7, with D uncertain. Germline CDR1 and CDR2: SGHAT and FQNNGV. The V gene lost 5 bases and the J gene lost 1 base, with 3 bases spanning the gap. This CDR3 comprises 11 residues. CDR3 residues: CASSPSYEQYF. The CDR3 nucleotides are TGTGCCAGCAGCCCTTCCTACGAGCAGTACTTC.